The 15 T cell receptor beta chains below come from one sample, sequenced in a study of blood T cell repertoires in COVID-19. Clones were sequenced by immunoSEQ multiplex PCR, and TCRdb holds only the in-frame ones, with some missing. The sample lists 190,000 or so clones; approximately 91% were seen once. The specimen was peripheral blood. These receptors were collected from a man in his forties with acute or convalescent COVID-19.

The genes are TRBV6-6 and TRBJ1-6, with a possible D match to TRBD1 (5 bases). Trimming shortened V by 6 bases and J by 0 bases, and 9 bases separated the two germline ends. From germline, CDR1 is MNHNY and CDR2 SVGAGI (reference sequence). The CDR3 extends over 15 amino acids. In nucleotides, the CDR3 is TGTGCCAGCAGGGGGGGGAACTCCTATAATTCACCCCTCCACTTT. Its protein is CASRGGNSYNSPLHF.

For the CDR3, the DNA is TGTGCCAGCAGCTTAGCGGCAGGGTTCGGGGAGCTGTTTTTT. Encoded protein: CASSLAAGFGELFF. The chain employs TRBV7-6 and TRBJ2-2, with D possibly matching TRBD1 (5 bases). Germline V gene sequence: CDR1 SGHVS, CDR2 FNYEAQ. This CDR3 has 14 residues. With 0 bases removed from V and 7 bases from J, the gap between germline ends came to 9 bases.

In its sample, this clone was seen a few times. The CDR3 bases are TGTGCCAGCAGCGAGCAAGGGGGCACTGAAGCTTTCTTT. Encoded protein: CASSEQGGTEAFF. V gene TRBV7-8 combines with J gene TRBJ1-1, with D tentatively TRBD1 (6 bases). CDR1 is SGHVS, CDR2 FQNEAQ, per germline. V lost 5 bases and J lost 4, with 11 bases in between. The CDR3 totals 13 residues.

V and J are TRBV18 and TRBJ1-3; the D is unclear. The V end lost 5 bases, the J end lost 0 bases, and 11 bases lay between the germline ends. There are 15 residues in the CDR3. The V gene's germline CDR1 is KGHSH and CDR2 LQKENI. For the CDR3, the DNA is TGTGCCAGCTCAGCGACGGGAAGCTCTGGAAACACCATATATTTT. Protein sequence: CASSATGSSGNTIYF.

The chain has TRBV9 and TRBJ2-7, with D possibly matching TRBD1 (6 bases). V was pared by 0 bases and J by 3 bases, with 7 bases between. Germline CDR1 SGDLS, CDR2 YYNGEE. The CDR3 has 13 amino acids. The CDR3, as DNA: TGTGCCAGCAGCGTAGGGGACAACTACGAGCAGTACTTC. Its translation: CASSVGDNYEQYF.

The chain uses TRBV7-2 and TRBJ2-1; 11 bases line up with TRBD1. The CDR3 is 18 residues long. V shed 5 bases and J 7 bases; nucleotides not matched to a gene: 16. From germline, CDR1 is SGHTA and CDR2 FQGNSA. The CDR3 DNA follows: TGTGCCAGCAGCAGACCGATAACCGGGACAGGGGGTTCGAATGAGCAGTTCTTC. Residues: CASSRPITGTGGSNEQFF.

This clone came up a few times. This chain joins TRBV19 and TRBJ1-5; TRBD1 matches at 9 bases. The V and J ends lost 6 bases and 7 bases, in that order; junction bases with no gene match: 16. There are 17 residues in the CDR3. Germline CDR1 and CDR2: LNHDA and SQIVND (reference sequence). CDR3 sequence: CASRAPIRTGVTQPQHF. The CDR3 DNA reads TGTGCCAGTAGAGCCCCGATAAGGACAGGGGTAACCCAGCCCCAGCATTTT.

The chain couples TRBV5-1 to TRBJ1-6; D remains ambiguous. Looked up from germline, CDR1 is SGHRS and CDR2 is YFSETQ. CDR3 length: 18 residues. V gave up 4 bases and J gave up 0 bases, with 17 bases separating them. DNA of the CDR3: TGCGCCAGCAGCCTTGAGGAAAAGTCGAGCTCCTATAATTCACCCCTCCACTTT. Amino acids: CASSLEEKSSSYNSPLHF.

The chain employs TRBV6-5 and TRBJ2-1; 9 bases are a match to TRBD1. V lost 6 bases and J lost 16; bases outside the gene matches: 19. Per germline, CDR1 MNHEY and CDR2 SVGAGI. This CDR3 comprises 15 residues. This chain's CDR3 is CASSPVIGTGPFAFF. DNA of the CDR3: TGTGCCAGCAGCCCCGTCATCGGGACAGGGCCCTTCGCTTTCTTC.

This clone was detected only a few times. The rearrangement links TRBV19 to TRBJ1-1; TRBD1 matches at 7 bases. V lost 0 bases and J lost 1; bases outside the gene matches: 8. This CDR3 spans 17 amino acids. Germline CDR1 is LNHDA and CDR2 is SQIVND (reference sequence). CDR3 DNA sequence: TGTGCCAGTAGTATAGACCGCGACAGGGTGGCGAACACTGAAGCTTTCTTT. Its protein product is CASSIDRDRVANTEAFF.

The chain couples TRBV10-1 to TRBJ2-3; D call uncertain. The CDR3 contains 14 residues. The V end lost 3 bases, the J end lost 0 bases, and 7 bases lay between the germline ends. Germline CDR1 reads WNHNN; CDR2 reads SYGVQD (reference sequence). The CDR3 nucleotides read TGCGCCAGCAGTGACAGGCCTAGCACAGATACGCAGTATTTT. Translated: CASSDRPSTDTQYF.

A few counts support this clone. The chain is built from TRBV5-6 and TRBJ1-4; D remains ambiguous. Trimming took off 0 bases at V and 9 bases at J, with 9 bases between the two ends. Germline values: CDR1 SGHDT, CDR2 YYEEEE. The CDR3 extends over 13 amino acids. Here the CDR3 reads CASSLGSSQKLFF. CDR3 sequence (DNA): TGTGCCAGCAGCTTGGGGAGCAGCCAAAAACTGTTTTTT.

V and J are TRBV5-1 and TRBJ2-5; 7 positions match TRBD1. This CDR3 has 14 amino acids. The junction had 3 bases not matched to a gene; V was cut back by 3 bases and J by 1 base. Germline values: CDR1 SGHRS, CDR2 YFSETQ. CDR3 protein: CASSSRGSQETQYF. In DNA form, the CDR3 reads TGCGCCAGCAGCTCCAGGGGGTCCCAAGAGACCCAGTACTTC.

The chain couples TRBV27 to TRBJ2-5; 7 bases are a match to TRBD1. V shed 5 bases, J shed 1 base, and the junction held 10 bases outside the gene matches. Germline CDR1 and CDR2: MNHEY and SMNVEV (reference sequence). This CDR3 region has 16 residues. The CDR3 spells CASSQNRDSLQETQYF. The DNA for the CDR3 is TGTGCCAGCAGTCAAAACCGGGACAGCCTCCAAGAGACCCAGTACTTC.

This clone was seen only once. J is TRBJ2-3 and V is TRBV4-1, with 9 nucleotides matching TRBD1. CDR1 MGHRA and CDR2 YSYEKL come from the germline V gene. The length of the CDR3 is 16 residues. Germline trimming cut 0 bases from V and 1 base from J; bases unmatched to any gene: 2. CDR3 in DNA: TGCGCCAGCAGCCAAGATTGGACAGGGGGCACAGATACGCAGTATTTT. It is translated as CASSQDWTGGTDTQYF.